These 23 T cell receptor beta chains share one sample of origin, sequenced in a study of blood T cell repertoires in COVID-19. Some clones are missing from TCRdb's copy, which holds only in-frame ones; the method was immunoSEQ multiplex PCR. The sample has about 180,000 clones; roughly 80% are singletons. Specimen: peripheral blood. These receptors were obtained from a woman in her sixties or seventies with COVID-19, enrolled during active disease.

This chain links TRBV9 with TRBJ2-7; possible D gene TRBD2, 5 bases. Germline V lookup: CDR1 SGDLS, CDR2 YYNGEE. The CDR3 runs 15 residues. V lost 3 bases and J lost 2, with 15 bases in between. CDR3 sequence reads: CASSALPGSPYEQYF. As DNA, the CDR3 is TGTGCCAGCAGCGCCCTCCCGGGGTCCCCCTACGAGCAGTACTTC.

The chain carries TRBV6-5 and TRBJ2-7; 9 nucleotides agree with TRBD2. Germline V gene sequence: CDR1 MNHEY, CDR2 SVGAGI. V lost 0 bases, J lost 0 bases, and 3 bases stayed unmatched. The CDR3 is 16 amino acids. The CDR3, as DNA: TGTGCCAGCAGTTACTCGACTAGCGGACCCTCCTACGAGCAGTACTTC. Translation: CASSYSTSGPSYEQYF.

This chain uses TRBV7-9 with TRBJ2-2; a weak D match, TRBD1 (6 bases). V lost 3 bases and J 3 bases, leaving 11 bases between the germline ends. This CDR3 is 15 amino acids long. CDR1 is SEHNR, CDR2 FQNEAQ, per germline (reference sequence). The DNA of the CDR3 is TGTGCCAGCAGCTTCTCGGACAGATACACCGGGGAGCTGTTTTTT. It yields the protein CASSFSDRYTGELFF.

CDR3 in DNA: TGTGCCAGCAGCCCTACAGGGCTGTATGGCTACACCTTC. Encoded protein: CASSPTGLYGYTF. The chain employs TRBV5-5 and TRBJ1-2, with a weak D call TRBD1 (6 bases). This CDR3 has 13 amino acids. Germline V lookup: CDR1 SGHKS, CDR2 YYEKEE (reference sequence). Between the trimmed V and J ends, which lost 4 bases and 5 bases, there was a span of 12 bases.

CDR3 nucleotides: TGTGCCAGCAGCTTTTCTCCCCCTAATCAGCCCCAGCATTTT. This translates into CASSFSPPNQPQHF. J is TRBJ1-5 and V is TRBV28; D not certain. V lost 6 bases, J lost 4 bases, and 13 bases lay in between. Germline V lookup: CDR1 MDHEN, CDR2 SYDVKM. This CDR3 spans 14 amino acids.

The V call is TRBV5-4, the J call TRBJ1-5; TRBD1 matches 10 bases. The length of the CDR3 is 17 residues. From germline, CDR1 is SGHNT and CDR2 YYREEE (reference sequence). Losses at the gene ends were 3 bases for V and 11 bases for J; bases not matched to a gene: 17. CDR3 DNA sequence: TGTGCCAGCAGCTCATACTCGACAGGGGGCTTGCAATCAGCCCAGCATTTT. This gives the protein CASSSYSTGGLQSAQHF.

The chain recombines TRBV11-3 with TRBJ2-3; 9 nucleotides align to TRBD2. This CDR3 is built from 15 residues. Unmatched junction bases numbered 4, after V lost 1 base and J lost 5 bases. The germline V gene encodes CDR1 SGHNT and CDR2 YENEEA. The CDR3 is CASSLGGRAGDTQYF. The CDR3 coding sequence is TGTGCCAGCAGCTTAGGCGGGAGGGCGGGAGATACGCAGTATTTT.

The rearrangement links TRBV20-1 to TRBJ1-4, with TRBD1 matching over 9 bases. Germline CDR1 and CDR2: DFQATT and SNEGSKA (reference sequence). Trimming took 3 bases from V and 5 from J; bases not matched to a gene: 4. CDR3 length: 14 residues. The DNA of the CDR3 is TGCAGTGCTAGTGAGGGGACAGGGAATGAAAAACTGTTTTTT. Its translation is CSASEGTGNEKLFF.

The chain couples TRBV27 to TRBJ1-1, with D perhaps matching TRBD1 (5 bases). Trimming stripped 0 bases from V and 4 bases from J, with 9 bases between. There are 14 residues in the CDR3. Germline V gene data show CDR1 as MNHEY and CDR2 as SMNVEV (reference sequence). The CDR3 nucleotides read TGTGCCAGCAGTTTATCGGGCAGGGTCACTGAAGCTTTCTTT. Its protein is CASSLSGRVTEAFF.

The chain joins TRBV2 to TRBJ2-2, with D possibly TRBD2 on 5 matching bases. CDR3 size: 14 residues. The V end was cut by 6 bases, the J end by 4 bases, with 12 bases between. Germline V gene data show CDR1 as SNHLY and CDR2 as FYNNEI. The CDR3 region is CASRMLGSTGELFF. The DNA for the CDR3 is TGTGCCAGCAGGATGTTGGGGAGCACCGGGGAGCTGTTTTTT.

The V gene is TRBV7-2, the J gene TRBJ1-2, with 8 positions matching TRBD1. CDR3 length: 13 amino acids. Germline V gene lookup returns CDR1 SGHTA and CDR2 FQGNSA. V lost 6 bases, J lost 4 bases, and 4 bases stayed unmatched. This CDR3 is CASRQGASYGYTF. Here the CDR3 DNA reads TGTGCCAGCAGGCAGGGGGCATCCTATGGCTACACCTTC.

As DNA, the CDR3 is TGTGCCAGCTTAATTCGAGGAATCGAGAGCAGCAGCACCGAGCAGTTCTTC. Amino acids: CASLIRGIESSSTEQFF. The V gene is TRBV28, the J gene TRBJ2-1; no clear D gene. V was clipped by 8 bases and J by 10 bases, with 30 bases between them. Germline lookup yields CDR1 MDHEN and CDR2 SYDVKM. The CDR3 is 17 amino acids. The entire variable domain, with the rest obtained from reference TRBV28 and TRBJ2-1, is as follows: DVKVTQSSRYLVKRTGEKVFLECVQDMDHENMFWYRQDPGLGLRLIYFSYDVKMKEKGDIPEGYSVSREKKERFSLILESASTNQTSMYLCASLIRGIESSSTEQFFGPGTRLTVL.

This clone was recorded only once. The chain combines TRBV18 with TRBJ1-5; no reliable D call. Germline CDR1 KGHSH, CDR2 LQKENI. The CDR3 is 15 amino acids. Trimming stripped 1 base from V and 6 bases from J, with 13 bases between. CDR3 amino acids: CASSPQSGFGQPQHF. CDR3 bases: TGTGCCAGCTCACCACAATCGGGGTTCGGTCAGCCCCAGCATTTT.

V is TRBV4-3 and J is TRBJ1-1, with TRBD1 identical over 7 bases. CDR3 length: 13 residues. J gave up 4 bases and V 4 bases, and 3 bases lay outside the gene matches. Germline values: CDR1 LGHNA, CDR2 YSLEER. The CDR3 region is CASSLDRTTEAFF. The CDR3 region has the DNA TGCGCCAGCAGCCTGGACAGGACCACTGAAGCTTTCTTT.

The DNA of the CDR3 is TGTGCCAGCAGCGTAGACCCCGGGACAGGGGGCGTGAACACTGAAGCTTTCTTT. It is translated as CASSVDPGTGGVNTEAFF. The chain joins TRBV9 to TRBJ1-1; 12 nucleotides line up with TRBD1. CDR3 length: 18 amino acids. V trimming: 0 bases; J trimming: 0 bases; junction bases outside the gene matches: 6. CDR1 is SGDLS, CDR2 YYNGEE, per germline.

CDR3 DNA: TGTGCCAGCAGCCTACAGATCACCGGGGAGCTGTTTTTT. Translation: CASSLQITGELFF. The chain combines TRBV9 with TRBJ2-2; unclear D gene. The CDR3 loop spans 13 amino acids. From germline, CDR1 is SGDLS and CDR2 YYNGEE. V lost 4 bases to trimming and J lost 4 bases, with 8 bases between them.

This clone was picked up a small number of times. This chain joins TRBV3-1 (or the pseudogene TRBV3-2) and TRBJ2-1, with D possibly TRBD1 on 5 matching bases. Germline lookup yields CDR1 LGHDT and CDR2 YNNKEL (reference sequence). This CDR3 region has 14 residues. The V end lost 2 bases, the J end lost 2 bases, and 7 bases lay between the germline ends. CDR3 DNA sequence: TGTGCCAGCAGCCAACAGGACACCTACAATGAGCAGTTCTTC. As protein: CASSQQDTYNEQFF.

CDR3 bases: TGTGCCCTCACGACAGGGCCCTACAATGAGCAGTTCTTC. This gives the protein CALTTGPYNEQFF. This rearrangement joins TRBV10-3 to TRBJ2-1; 7 nucleotides match TRBD1. This CDR3 contains 13 residues. CDR1 and CDR2 (germline): ENHRY, SYGVKD. Germline trimming cut 11 bases from V and 2 bases from J; bases unmatched to any gene: 6.

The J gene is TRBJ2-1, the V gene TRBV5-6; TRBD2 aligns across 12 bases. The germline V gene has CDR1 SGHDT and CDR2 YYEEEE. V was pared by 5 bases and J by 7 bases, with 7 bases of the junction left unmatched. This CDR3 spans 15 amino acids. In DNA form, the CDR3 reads TGTGCCAGCAGAATACCGGGACTAGCGGGTAATGAGCAGTTCTTC. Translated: CASRIPGLAGNEQFF.

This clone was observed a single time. This CDR3 reads CAIRSPGQGRNEQFF. The CDR3 nucleotides are TGTGCCATCAGATCTCCGGGACAGGGGCGGAATGAGCAGTTCTTC. The rearrangement uses TRBV6-7 and TRBJ2-1, with TRBD1 matching over 10 bases. TRBV6-7 is flagged as an ORF with uncertain function. CDR3 length equals 15 residues. V was pared by 10 bases and J by 7 bases, with 13 bases of the junction left unmatched.

The CDR3 bases are TGTGCCAGCACCAAGGGACAGGGCTGGACCGGGGAGCTGTTTTTT. Translating gives CASTKGQGWTGELFF. The V gene is TRBV6-6, the J gene TRBJ2-2; 9 bases are shared with TRBD1. The CDR3 loop spans 15 amino acids. The germline gives CDR1 MNHNY, CDR2 SVGAGI (reference sequence). V lost 7 bases, J lost 5 bases, and 8 bases stayed unmatched.

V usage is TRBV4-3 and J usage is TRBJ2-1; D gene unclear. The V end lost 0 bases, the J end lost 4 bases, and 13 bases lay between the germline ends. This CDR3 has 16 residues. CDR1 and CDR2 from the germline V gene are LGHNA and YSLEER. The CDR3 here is CASSQDWALTYNEQFF. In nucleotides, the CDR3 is TGCGCCAGCAGCCAAGATTGGGCCCTTACGTACAATGAGCAGTTCTTC.

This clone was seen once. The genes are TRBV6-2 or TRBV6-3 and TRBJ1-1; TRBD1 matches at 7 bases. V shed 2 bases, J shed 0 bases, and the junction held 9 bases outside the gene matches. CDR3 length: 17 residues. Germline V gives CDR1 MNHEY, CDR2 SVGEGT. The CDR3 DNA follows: TGTGCCAGCAGTTACGTTACCGGACAGGCAATGAACACTGAAGCTTTCTTT. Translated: CASSYVTGQAMNTEAFF.